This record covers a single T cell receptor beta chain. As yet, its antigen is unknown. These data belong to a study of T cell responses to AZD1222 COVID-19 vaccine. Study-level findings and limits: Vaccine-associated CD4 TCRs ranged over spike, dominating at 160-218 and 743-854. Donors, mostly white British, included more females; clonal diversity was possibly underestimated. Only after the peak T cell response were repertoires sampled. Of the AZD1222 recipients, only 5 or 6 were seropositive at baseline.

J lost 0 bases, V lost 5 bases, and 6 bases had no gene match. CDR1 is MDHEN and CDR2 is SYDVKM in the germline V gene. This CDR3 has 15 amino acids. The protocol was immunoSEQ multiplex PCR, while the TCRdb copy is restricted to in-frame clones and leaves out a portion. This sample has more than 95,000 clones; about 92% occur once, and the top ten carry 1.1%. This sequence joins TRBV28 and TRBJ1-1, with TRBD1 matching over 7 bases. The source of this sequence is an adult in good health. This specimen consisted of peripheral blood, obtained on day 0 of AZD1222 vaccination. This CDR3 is CASSLRDRVNTEAFF. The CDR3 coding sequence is TGTGCCAGCAGTCTTAGAGACAGGGTGAACACTGAAGCTTTCTTT.